This is a list of T cell receptor beta chains from one sample in a study of blood T cell repertoires in COVID-19. TCRdb's table, derived via immunoSEQ multiplex PCR, lists solely in-frame clones and lacks some. The data contain roughly 50,000 clones, more than 70% of them seen just once; the ten biggest clones take up over 15%. Sample: peripheral blood. All receptors derive from a human donor in a cohort sampled during active COVID-19. The conserved cysteine and the conserved F or W are not part of the CDR3 here. Size values are once, few and many counts, or a class for expanded clones, and some rows have none.

size | length | V | CDR3
- | 11 | TRBV5-4 | ASKGTVQETQY
- | 13 | TRBV10-1 | ASAEASRPPDTQY
- | 15 | TRBV11-2 | ASTPWGVAASYNEQF
- | 14 | TRBV4-2 | ASSPPGLAGGNEQF
- | 12 | TRBV5-1 | ASSRTGGSYEQY
- | 12 | TRBV10-3 | AISEPSAQETQY
- | 13 | TRBV7-6 | ASSLGGGFNQPQH
- | 11 | TRBV10-2 | ASRGGPGEKLF
once | 13 | TRBV7-9 | ASSLASSLKETQY
- | 10 | TRBV5-5 | ASAAGTSPLH
- | 11 | TRBV11-2 | ASSWGQFYEQY
- | 11 | TRBV7-9 | ASSSQGNTEAF
- | 13 | TRBV7-2 | ASSLREGEVYEQF
- | 12 | TRBV6-5 | ASSYSEGAYEQY
- | 18 | TRBV19 | ASSIWGGSRQGRSTDTQY
- | 13 | TRBV5-6 | ASSFRGLMNTEAF
- | 17 | TRBV6-2/TRBV6-3 | ASSYPATGGRSGANVLT
- | 14 | TRBV28 | ASSFFVTGGTEKLF
- | 16 | TRBV9 | ASSVATGGVYGQETQY
once | 11 | TRBV20-1 | SASRPRKDTQY
once | 14 | TRBV5-6 | ASSLAGDRVSYEQY
- | 13 | TRBV5-1 | AINSTGVNNQPQH
- | 15 | TRBV21-1 | ASSKIGDRSTRDVQF
- | 16 | TRBV18 | ASSQRIGTSASTDTQY
- | 11 | TRBV4-3 | ASSQDQYYGYT